This paragraph reports one T cell receptor beta chain. Antigen unknown. PCR amplification relied on 60 Vbeta primers (plus 13 Jbeta primers). Clones were read by immunoSEQ multiplex PCR, and TCRdb kept only the in-frame ones, dropping some. The sample shows around 200,000 clones, roughly 89% of them seen only once. This sample stems from a study of cytomegalovirus exposure and HLA in healthy donors. Points from the study as a whole: Sequencing depth roughly uniform across donors was assumed in presence/absence analyses.

J lost 6 bases, V lost 2 bases, and 4 bases had no gene match. Germline V gene lookup returns CDR1 SGHTA and CDR2 FQGTGA. CDR3 length: 14 residues. The chain is built from TRBV7-3 and TRBJ2-1; 7 bases line up with TRBD1. The clonotype originates from a woman aged 18 to 35 in good health and CMV-seronegative. Sequencing used PBMCs. For the CDR3, the DNA is TGTGCCAGCAGCTTAGCGCCAGGGGGCAATGAGCAGTTCTTC. It is translated as CASSLAPGGNEQFF.